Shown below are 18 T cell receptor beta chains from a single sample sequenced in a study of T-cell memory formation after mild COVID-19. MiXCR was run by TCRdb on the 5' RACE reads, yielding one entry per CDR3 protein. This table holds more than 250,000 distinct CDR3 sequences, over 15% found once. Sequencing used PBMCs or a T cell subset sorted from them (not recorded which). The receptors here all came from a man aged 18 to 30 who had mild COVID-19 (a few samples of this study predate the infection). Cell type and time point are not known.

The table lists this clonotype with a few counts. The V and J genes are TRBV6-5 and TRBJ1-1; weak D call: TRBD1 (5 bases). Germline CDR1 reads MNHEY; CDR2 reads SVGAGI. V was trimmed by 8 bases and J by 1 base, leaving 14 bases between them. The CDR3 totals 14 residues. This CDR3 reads CASGSEQGNTEAFF. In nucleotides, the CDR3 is TGTGCCAGCGGGAGTGAGCAGGGGAACACTGAAGCTTTCTTT.

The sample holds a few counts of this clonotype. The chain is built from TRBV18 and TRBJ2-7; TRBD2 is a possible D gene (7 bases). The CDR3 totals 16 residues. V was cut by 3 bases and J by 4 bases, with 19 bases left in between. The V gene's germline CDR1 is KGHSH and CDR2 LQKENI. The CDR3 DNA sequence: TGTGCCAGCTCACCCCGGGAGGACAGCCGCCTTTACGAGCAGTACGTC. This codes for CASSPREDSRLYEQYV.

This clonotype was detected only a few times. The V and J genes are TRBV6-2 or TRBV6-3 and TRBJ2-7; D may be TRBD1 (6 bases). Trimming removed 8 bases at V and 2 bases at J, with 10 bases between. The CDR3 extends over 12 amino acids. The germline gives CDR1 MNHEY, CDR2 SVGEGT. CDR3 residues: CASGTLTYEQYF. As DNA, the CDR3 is TGTGCCAGCGGGACACTGACCTACGAGCAGTACTTC.

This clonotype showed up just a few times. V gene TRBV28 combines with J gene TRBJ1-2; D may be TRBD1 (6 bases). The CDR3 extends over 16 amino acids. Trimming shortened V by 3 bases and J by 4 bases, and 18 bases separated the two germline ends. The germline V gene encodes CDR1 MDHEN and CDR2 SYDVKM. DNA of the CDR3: TGTGCCAGCAGTTTGCCCGACCCGGGACACAGCTATGGCTACACCTTC. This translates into CASSLPDPGHSYGYTF.

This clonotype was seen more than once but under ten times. The CDR3 DNA reads TGCGCCAGCAGCTATTCTAGCGGGGGGGCCTATGAGCAGTTCTTC. Translating gives CASSYSSGGAYEQFF. The J gene is TRBJ2-1, the V gene TRBV5-1; 12 nucleotides line up with TRBD2. The length of the CDR3 is 15 residues. CDR1 SGHRS and CDR2 YFSETQ come from the germline V gene. The trim removed 3 bases at V and 8 bases at J, leaving 6 bases unmatched.

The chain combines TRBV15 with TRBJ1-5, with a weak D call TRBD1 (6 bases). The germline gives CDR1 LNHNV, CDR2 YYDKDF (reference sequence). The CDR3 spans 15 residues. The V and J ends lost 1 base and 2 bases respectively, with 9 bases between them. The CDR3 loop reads CATSRVSGGNQPQHF. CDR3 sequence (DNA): TGTGCCACCAGCAGAGTCTCAGGGGGCAATCAGCCCCAGCATTTT.

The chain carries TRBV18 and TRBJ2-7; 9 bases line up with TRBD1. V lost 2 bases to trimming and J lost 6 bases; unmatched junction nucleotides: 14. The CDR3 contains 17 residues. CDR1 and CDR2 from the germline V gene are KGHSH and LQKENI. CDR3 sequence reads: CASSPTGEQGAVGEQYF. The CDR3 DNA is TGTGCCAGCTCACCAACCGGAGAACAGGGGGCCGTCGGCGAGCAGTACTTC.

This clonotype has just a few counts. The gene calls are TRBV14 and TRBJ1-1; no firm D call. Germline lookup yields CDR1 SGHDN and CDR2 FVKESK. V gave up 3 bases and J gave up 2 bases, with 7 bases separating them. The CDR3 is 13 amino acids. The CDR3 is CASSHSANTEAFF. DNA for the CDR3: TGTGCCAGCAGCCACTCGGCCAACACTGAAGCTTTCTTT.

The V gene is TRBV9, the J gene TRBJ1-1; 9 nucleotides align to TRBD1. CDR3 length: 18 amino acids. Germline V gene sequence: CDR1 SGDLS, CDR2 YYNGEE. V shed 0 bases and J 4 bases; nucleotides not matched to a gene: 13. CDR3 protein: CASSVDVGTGWKATEAFF. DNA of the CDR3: TGTGCCAGCAGCGTAGATGTTGGGACAGGGTGGAAGGCCACTGAAGCTTTCTTT.

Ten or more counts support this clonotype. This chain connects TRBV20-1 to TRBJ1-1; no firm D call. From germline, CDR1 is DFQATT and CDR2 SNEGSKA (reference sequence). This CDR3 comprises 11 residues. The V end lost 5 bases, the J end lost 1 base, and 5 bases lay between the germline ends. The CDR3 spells CSALGNTEAFF. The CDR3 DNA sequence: TGCAGTGCTCTTGGGAACACTGAAGCTTTCTTT.

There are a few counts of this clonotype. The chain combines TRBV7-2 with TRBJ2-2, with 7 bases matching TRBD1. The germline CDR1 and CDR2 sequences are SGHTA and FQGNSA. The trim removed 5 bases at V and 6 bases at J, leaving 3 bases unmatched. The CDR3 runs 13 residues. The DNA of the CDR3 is TGTGCCAGCAGCCCAGGGGGAGCCGGGGAGCTGTTTTTT. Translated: CASSPGGAGELFF.

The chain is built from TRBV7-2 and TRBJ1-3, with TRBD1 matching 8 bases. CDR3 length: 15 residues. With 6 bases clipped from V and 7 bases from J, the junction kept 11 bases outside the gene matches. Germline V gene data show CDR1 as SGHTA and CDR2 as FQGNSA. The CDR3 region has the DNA TGTGCCAGCAGTGAGGGACAGGCTATCGGGAACACCATATATTTT. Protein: CASSEGQAIGNTIYF.

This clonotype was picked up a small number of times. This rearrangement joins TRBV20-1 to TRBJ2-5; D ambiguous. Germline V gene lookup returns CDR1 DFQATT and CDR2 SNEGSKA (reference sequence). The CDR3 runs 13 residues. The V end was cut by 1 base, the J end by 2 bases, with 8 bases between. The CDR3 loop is CSARVRWQETQYF. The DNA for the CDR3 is TGCAGTGCTAGAGTACGATGGCAAGAGACCCAGTACTTC.

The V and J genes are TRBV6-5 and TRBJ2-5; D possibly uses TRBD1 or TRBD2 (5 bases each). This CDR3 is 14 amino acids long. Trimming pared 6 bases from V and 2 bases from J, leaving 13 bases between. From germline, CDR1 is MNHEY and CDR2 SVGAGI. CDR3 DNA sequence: TGTGCCAGCAGACTCGACAGACTACAAGAGACCCAGTACTTC. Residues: CASRLDRLQETQYF.

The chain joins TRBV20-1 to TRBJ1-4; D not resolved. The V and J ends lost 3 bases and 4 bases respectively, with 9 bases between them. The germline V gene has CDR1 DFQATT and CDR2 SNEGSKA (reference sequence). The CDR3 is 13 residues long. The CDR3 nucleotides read TGCAGTGCTAGGAGGCTGGATAATGAAAAACTGTTTTTT. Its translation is CSARRLDNEKLFF.

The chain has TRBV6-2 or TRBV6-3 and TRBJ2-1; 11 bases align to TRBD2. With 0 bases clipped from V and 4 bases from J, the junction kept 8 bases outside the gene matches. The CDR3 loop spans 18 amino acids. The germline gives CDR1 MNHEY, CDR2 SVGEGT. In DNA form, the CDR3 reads TGTGCCAGCAGTTACTCCCTAGCGGGGGGAAGGCCGTACAATGAGCAGTTCTTC. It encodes CASSYSLAGGRPYNEQFF.

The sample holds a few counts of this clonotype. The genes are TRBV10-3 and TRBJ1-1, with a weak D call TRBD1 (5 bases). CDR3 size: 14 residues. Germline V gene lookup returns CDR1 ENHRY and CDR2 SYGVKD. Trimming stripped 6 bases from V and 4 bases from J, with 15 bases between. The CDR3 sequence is CAISQGRQSTEAFF. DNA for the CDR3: TGTGCCATCAGCCAGGGAAGACAGAGCACTGAAGCTTTCTTT.

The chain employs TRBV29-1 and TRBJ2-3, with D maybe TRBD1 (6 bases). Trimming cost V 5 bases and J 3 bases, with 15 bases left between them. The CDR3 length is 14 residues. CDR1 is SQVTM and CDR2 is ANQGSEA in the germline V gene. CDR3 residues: CSVSRTAYTDTQYF. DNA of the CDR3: TGCAGCGTTTCACGGACAGCCTATACAGATACGCAGTATTTT.